This T cell receptor beta chain stems from a study of shared clonotypes between healthy human individuals (dated by TCRdb to about 2020). With regard to the full study: A few men and a couple of women, aged 18 to 49 years, made up the cohort. For each donor, CD4 naive and CD4 memory were each given three plates, CD8 naive was given two plates, and CD8 memory was given one plate. To estimate repertoire size and how much clonotypes are shared between individuals, the study performed deep sequencing of blood TCR repertoires from five healthy adults. Libraries were prepared and TCR repertoires were sequenced by different laboratories using diverse techniques, in order to increase sequencing depth and limit assay-specific biases. Each donor's leukapheresis produced roughly between roughly 0.85 and 10 billion PBMCs. General findings and caveats noted by the study authors: About 5% of naive CD4, 3.5% of naive CD8, roughly 2.4% of memory CD4, and more than 0.35% of memory CD8 clonotypes were shared across a few donors. Only blood was sampled, and tissue TCR repertoires likely differ from those in blood. Estimated clonotype richness was generally larger for naive than for memory subsets. Rarefaction of sorted-subset datasets indicated incomplete sequencing despite the large sequencing depth. Based on pairwise subsampling, the degree of clonotype sharing among donors was expected to be affected by sequencing depth. Compared with non-shared clonotypes, clonotypes shared by all four sorted-subset donors had higher generation probabilities. Because the study included only a small number of donors, the genetic and exposure-history diversity represented was limited.

TCR CDR3 regions were amplified from genomic DNA by multiplex PCR using the deep immunoSEQ assay. Genomic DNA extracted from each cell subset was distributed evenly over all wells of several immunoSEQ 96-well plates, and each plate served as one replicate. For sorted subsets, approximately 210 ng genomic DNA, equal to about 30,000 T cell genomes, was loaded into each replicate PCR. Purified libraries were quantified with a Qubit 3.0 fluorometer, sized on a Bioanalyzer 2100, and re-quantified with the KAPA Library Quantification kit. Every immunoSEQ 96-well plate was sequenced on a dedicated single-read 150-cycle Illumina NextSeq 550 flow cell. As for the original processing: Because the immunoSEQ output included only junctional sequences and no quality scores, the filtering could not be the same as the filtering used for full-length reads. To assign V/J genes and CDR3, sequences were annotated against IMGT germline references using PyIR, a Python wrapper for IgBLAST v1.9. Any read was removed if the V/J assignment was weak (E-value above 1e-6), the CDR3 was missing, or the read contained stop codons, out-of-frame junctions, or ambiguous translated residues. A V3J clonotype was defined by an identical inferred V gene, J gene, and CDR3 amino acid sequence. Percentage overlap between repertoires was calculated by dividing the number of shared unique clonotypes by the size of the smaller repertoire. Richness of each repertoire was evaluated using RTK rarefaction, the Chao1 estimator, and Recon v2.1 estimates of unobserved clonotypes. Generation probabilities for all TCRbeta clonotypes obtained by the gDNA method from a handful of donors were computed using OLGA. This immuneACCESS table, as held by TCRdb, lists in-frame sequences with V and J called but not all clones. Of the missing ones, under half trace to an unresolved V gene in checked studies; the others have no known cause. V and J calls and clone size are copied from that table; D and trimming were computed from the DNA. The sample table records about 2 million clones; about 95% of these occur just once. Clones ranked in the top ten supply 1.1% of the sample.

Comment on this clone: Its recognized antigen is unknown. Qualities for individual bases were not recorded, and no much larger clone is one base off.

CD8 naive samples consisted of CD45RO-negative cells that were positively selected for CCR7, yielding a CD45RA+CCR7+ population without TemRA cells. Donors were healthy HIV-negative adults with no recently reported acute infections or vaccinations. All donors were Caucasian adults living in Nashville, Tennessee, USA. After blood collection by leukapheresis, PBMCs were isolated using Ficoll-Histopaque density gradient centrifugation and then cryopreserved in the vapor phase of liquid nitrogen. Analytical flow cytometry was used to check the purity and quantity of each magnetically sorted T cell population. Genomic DNA was isolated from each sorted fraction and quantified by UV absorbance on a Nanodrop 2000c. Input material: naive CD8+ T cells sorted from blood. The cell subset or site label of this sample denotes: CD45RA+CCR7+. This sequence originates from a young man in good health.

The DNA reads TGTGCCAGCGTGGGGAGAGGATATTTCGATACGCAGTATTTT. This codes for CASVGRGYFDTQYF. The chain is assembled from TRBV28 and TRBJ2-3, and perhaps TRBD2 as D gene, on 5 matching bases. The CDR3 measures 14 amino acids from cysteine to phenylalanine. The kept DNA is CDR3 alone, 42 bases in frame from the first base. The germline V gene encodes CDR1 MDHEN and CDR2 SYDVKM. V gives up 8 bases and J gives up 6 bases, and the segment between their germline ends measures 18 bases.